The T cell receptor beta chain described here comes from a study of T cells after yellow fever vaccination. Study results and caveats: High-abundance clonotypes from the bulk population could contaminate FACS-sorted repertoires. Overall, a small share of clonotypes was seen in both CD4 and CD8 compartments.

UMIs and a universal primer site were added when TCR cDNA was made by 5'RACE template switching. TCRdb used MiXCR to reprocess the 5' RACE reads, holding one entry per CDR3 protein. The sample records 250,000 to 400,000 distinct CDR3 sequences, around 4.4% being singletons. Germline V gene data show CDR1 as SGHDT and CDR2 as YYEEEE. There are 13 residues in the CDR3. V shed 4 bases and J shed 14 bases, with 20 bases lying between them. This clonotype appeared many times. Its specificity is unknown. The J gene is TRBJ2-3, the V gene TRBV5-6, with D perhaps given as TRBD1 or TRBD2 (5 bases each). The sequenced sample was PBMCs, obtained 15 days after the yellow fever booster vaccination. The sequence was collected from a man younger than 30 who received the YFV17D yellow fever vaccine. The CDR3 loop is CASSRLRDHARYF. Here the CDR3 DNA reads TGTGCCAGCAGCCGGCTCCGGGACCACGCCCGGTATTTT.